This TCR beta chain was obtained from a study of T-cell reconstitution after alpha-beta-depleted transplantation in children listed by TCRdb under 2016. In the study overall: T-cell immune reconstitution after TCRalphabeta/CD19-depleted allogeneic hematopoietic cell transplantation in children was quantitatively tracked in the study by means of TCR repertoire profiling.

Clipping removes 3 bases from V and 4 bases from J, with 5 as the unmatched junction base count. The CDR3 has 14 amino acids, counting the end cysteine and phenylalanine. Of the read, only the CDR3 DNA is kept; its 42 bases are in frame from base 1. The germline V gene (reference sequence) sets CDR1 to GTSNPN and CDR2 to SVGIG. In the case of this clonotype: What antigen it recognizes has not been identified. Base-call qualities are not available, and no considerably larger clone is one nucleotide away.

Library generation was performed with PCR. Instrument on record: Illumina HiSeq 2500. To normalize quantification of the TCRbeta repertoire, the TCR libraries were built with molecular barcoding that relied on unique molecular identifiers. TCRdb trimmed public reads at Q25 via fastp, called clones via MiXCR and kept in-frame beta chains. Each entry merges the rows of one CDR3 protein and shows their most common DNA and genes. Recorded for this sample are 170,000 or so distinct CDR3 sequences; roughly 7.5% of them occurred a single time. The top ten hold around 3% of the sample. This receptor was identified in a human donor who donated a stem cell graft to a child with Wiskott-Aldrich syndrome. The chain links TRBV30 with TRBJ1-3, with 8 central nucleotides matching TRBD1. The input for sequencing was PBMCs from the stem cell graft donor, taken from the stem cell graft. The CDR3: CAWRRTGSGNTIYF. The DNA sequence is given as TGTGCCTGGAGGCGGACAGGGTCCGGAAACACCATATATTTT.